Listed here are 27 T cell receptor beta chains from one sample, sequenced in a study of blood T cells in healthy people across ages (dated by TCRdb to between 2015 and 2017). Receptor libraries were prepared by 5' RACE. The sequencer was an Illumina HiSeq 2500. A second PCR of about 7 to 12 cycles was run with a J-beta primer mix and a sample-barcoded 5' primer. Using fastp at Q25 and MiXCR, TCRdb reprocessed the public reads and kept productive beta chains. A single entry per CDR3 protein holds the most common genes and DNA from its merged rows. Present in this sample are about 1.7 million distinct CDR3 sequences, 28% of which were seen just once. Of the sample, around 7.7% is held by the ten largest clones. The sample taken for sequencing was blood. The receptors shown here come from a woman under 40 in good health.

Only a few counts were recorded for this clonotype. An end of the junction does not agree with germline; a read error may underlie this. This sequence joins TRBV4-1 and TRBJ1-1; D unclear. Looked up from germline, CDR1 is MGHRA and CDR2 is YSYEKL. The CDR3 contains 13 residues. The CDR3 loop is CASSSLLNTKAFF. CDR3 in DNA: TGCGCCAGCAGCTCCCTACTTAACACTAAAGCTTTCTTT.

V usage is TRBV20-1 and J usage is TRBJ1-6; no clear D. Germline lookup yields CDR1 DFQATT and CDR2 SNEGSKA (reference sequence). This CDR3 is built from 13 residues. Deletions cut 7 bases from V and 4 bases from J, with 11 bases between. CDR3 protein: CSVSGMYNSPLHF. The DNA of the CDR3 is TGCAGTGTCAGCGGCATGTATAATTCACCCCTCCACTTT.

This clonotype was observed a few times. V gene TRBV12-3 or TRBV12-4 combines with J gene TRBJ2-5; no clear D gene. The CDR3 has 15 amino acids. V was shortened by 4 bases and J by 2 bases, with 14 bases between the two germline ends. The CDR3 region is CASSSSAGVQETQYF. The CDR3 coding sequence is TGTGCCAGCAGTTCTTCAGCTGGAGTACAAGAGACCCAGTACTTC.

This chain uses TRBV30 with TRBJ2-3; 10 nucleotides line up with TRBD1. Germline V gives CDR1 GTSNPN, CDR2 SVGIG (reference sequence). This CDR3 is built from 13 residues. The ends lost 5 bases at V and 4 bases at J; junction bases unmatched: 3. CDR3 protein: CAWGQGEADTQYF. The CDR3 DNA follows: TGTGCCTGGGGACAGGGGGAAGCAGATACGCAGTATTTT. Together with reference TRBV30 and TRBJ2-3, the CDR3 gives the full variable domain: SQTIHQWPATLVQPVGSPLSLECTVEGTSNPNLYWYRQAAGRGLQLLFYSVGIGQISSEVPQNLSASRPQDRQFILSSKKLLLSDSGFYLCAWGQGEADTQYFGPGTRLTVL.

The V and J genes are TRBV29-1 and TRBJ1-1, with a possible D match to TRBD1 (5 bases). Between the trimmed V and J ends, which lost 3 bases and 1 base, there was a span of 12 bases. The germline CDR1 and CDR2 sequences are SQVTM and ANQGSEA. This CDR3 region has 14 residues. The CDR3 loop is CSVDFSRGNTEAFF. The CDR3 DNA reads TGCAGCGTTGATTTTTCAAGGGGGAACACTGAAGCTTTCTTT.

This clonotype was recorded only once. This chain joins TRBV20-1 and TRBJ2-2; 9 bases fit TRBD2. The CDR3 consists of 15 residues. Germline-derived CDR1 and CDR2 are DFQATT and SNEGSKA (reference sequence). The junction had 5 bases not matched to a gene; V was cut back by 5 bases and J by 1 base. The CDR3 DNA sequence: TGCAGTGCTCCACGGACTAGCGTGAACACCGGGGAGCTGTTTTTT. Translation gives CSAPRTSVNTGELFF.

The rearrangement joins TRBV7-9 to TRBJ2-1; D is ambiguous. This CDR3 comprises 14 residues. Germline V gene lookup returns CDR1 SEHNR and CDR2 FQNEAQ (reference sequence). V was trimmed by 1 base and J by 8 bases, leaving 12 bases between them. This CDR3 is CASSLGYRYDEQFF. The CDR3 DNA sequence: TGTGCCAGCAGCTTAGGATACAGATACGATGAGCAGTTCTTC. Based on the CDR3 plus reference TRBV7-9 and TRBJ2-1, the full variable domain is DTGVSQNPRHKITKRGQNVTFRCDPISEHNRLYWYRQTLGQGPEFLTYFQNEAQLEKSRLLSDRFSAERPKGSFSTLEIQRTEQGDSAMYLCASSLGYRYDEQFFGPGTRLTVL.

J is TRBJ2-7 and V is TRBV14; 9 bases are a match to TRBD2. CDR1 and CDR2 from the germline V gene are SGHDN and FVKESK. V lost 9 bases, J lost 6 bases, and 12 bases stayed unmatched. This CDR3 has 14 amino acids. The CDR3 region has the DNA TGTGCCAGTATTCATAGCGGGAGCTCATCCGAGCAGTACTTC. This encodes CASIHSGSSSEQYF.

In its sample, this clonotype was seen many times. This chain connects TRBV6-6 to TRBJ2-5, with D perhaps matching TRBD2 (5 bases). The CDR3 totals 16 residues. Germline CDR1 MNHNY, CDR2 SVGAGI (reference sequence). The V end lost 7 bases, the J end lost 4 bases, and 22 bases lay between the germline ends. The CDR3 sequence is CASTPRGRGLGETQYF. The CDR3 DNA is TGTGCCAGCACCCCTCGCGGGCGCGGATTGGGAGAGACCCAGTACTTC.

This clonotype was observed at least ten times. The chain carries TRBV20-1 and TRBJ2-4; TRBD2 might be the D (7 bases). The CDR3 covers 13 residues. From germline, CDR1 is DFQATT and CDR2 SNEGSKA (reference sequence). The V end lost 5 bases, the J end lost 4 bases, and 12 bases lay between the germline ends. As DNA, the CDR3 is TGCAGTGCTCCGGGGGGCTCGAAAAACATTCAGTACTTC. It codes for CSAPGGSKNIQYF.

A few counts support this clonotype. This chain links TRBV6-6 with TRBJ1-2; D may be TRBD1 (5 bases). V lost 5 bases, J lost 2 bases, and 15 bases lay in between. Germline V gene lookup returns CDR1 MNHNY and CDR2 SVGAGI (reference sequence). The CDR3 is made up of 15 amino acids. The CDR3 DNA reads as TGTGCCAGCAGTACCTCCAGGGAGGCCAACTATGGCTACACCTTC. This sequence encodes CASSTSREANYGYTF.

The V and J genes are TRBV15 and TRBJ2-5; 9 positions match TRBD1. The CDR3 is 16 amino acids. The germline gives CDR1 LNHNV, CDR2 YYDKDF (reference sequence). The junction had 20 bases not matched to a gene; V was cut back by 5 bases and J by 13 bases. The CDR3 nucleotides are TGTGCCACCAGCGAGTCCCGGGACAGGGTGTTATACGAGTTGTACTTC. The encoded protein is CATSESRDRVLYELYF.

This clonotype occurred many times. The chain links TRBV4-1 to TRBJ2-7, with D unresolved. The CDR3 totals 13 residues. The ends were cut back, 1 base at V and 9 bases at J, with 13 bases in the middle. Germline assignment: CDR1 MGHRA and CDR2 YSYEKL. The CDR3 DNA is TGCGCCAGCAGCCAAGTCGGGTTGACGATGCAGTACTTC. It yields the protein CASSQVGLTMQYF.

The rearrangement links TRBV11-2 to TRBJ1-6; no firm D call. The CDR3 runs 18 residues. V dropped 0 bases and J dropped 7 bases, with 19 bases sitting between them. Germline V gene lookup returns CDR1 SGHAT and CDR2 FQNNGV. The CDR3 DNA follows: TGTGCCAGCAGCTTAGAGGGTACAGAGACCCTGGAGAATTCACCCCTCCACTTT. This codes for CASSLEGTETLENSPLHF.

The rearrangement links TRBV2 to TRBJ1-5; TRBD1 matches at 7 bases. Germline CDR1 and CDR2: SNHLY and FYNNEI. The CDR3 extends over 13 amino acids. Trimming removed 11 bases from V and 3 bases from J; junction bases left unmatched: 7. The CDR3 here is CAARQGHNQPQHF. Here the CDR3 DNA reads TGTGCCGCCCGACAGGGCCACAATCAGCCCCAGCATTTT.

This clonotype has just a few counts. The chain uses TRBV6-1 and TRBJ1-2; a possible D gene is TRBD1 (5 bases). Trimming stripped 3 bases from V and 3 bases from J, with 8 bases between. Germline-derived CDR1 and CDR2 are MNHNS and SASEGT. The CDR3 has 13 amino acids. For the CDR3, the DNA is TGTGCCAGCAGTGAGACAGTCTACTATGGCTACACCTTC. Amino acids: CASSETVYYGYTF.

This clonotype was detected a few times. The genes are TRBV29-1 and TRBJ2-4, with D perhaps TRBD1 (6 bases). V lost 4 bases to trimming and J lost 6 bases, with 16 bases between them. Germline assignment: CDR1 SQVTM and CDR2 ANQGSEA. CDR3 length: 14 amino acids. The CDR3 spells CSVGGPRDLNIQYF. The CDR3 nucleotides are TGCAGCGTTGGGGGGCCCAGGGATTTAAACATTCAGTACTTC.

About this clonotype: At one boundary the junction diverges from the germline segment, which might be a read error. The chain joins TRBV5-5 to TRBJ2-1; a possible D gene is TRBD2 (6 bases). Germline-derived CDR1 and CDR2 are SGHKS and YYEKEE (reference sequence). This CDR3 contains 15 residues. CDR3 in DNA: TGTGCCGGCAGCACCCGGGGGACCTCCTACAATGAGCAGTTCTTC. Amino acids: CAGSTRGTSYNEQFF.

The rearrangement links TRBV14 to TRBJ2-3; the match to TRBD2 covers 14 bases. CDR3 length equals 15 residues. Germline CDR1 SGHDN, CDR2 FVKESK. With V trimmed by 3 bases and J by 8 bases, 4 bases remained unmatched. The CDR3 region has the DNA TGTGCCAGCAGCCAGGGACTAGCGGGAGCTGGTACGCAGTATTTT. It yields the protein CASSQGLAGAGTQYF.

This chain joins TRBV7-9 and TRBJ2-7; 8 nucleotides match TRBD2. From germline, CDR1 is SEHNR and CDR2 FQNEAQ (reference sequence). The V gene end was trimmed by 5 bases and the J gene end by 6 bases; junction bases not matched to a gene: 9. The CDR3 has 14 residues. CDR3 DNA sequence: TGTGCCAGCAGCATACTAGCGGCCGAGCGCGAGCAGTACTTC. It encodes CASSILAAEREQYF.

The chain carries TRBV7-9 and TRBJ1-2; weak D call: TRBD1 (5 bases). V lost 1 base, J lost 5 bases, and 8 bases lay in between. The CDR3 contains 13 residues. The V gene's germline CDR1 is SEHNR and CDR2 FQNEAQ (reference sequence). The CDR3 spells CASSLGQWYGYTF. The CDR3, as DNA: TGTGCCAGCAGCTTAGGACAGTGGTATGGCTACACCTTC. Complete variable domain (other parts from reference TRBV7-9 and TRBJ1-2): DTGVSQNPRHKITKRGQNVTFRCDPISEHNRLYWYRQTLGQGPEFLTYFQNEAQLEKSRLLSDRFSAERPKGSFSTLEIQRTEQGDSAMYLCASSLGQWYGYTFGSGTRLTVV.

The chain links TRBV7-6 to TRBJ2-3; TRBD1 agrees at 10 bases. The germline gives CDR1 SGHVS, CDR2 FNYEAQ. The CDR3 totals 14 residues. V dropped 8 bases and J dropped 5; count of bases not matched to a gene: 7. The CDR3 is CASAVTGGRDTQYF. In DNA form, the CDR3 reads TGTGCCAGCGCCGTGACAGGGGGCAGAGATACGCAGTATTTT.

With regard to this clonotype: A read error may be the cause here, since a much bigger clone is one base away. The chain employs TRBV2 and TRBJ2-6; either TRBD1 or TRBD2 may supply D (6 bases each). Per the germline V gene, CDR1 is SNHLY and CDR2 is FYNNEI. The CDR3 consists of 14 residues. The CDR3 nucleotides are TGTGCCAGCCGAGGGGGGACTGGGGTCAACGTCCTGACTTTC. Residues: CASRGGTGVNVLTF. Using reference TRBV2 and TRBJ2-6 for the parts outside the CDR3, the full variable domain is EPEVTQTPSHQVTQMGQEVILRCVPISNHLYFYWYRQILGQKVEFLVSFYNNEISEKSEIFDDQFSVERPDGSNFTLKIRSTKLEDSAMYFCASRGGTGVNVLTFGAGSRLTVL.

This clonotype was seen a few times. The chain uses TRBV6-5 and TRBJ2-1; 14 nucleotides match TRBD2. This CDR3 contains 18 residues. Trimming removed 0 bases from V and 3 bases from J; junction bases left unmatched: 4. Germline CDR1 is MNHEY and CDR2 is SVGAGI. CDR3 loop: CASSYSGLAGAIYNEQFF. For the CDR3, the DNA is TGTGCCAGCAGTTACTCGGGACTAGCGGGGGCGATCTACAATGAGCAGTTCTTC.

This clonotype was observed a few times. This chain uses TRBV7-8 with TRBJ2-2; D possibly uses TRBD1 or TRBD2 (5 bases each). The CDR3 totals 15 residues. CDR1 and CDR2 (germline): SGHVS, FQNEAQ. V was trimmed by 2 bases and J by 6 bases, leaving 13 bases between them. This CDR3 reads CASSLRGQPPGELFF. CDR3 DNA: TGTGCCAGCAGCTTACGGGGCCAGCCCCCCGGGGAGCTGTTTTTT. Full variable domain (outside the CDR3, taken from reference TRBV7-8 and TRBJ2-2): GAGVSQSPRYKVAKRGQDVALRCDPISGHVSLFWYQQALGQGPEFLTYFQNEAQLDKSGLPSDRFFAERPEGSVSTLKIQRTQQEDSAVYLCASSLRGQPPGELFFGEGSRLTVL.

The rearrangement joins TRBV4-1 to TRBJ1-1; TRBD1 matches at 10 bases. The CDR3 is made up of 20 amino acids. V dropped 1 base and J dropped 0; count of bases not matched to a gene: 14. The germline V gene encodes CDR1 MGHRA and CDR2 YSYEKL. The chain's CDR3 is CASSQAPGQGFWKMNTEAFF. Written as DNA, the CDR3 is TGCGCCAGCAGCCAAGCCCCGGGACAGGGGTTTTGGAAGATGAACACTGAAGCTTTCTTT.

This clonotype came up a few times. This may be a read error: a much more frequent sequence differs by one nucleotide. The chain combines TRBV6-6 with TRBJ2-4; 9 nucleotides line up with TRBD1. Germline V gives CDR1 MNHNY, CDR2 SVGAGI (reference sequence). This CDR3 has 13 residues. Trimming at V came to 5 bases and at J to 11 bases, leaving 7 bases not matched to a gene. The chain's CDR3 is CASSVGQGRVQYF. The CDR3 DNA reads TGTGCCAGCAGTGTCGGACAGGGGAGAGTTCAGTACTTC.